The 4 T cell receptor beta chains in this list originate from one sample, sequenced in a study of blood T cell repertoires in COVID-19. Only in-frame clones appear in the TCRdb table, and some are missing; sequencing was by immunoSEQ multiplex PCR. The profile covers about 250,000 clones, with about nine tenths appearing a single time and roughly a sixth taken by the ten largest. Sequencing was carried out using PBMCs or T cells enriched from blood (not recorded which). The receptors shown here come from a man aged 18 to 35 who had recovered from COVID-19.

DNA of the CDR3: TGCGCCAGCAGCCCATTACCGGGACAGGAGAACACTGAAGCTTTCTTT. It codes for CASSPLPGQENTEAFF. The V and J genes are TRBV5-1 and TRBJ1-1; 8 bases line up with TRBD1. Germline assignment: CDR1 SGHRS and CDR2 YFSETQ. The trim removed 4 bases at V and 1 base at J, leaving 9 bases unmatched. CDR3 size: 16 residues. Filled out from reference TRBV5-1 and TRBJ1-1, the complete variable domain reads KAGVTQTPRYLIKTRGQQVTLSCSPISGHRSVSWYQQTPGQGLQFLFEYFSETQRNKGNFPGRFSGRQFSNSRSEMNVSTLELGDSALYLCASSPLPGQENTEAFFGQGTRLTVV.

The CDR3 sequence is CASSGGQGGIYGYTF. The CDR3 nucleotides are TGTGCCAGCAGTGGGGGACAGGGCGGGATCTATGGCTACACCTTC. V is TRBV2 and J is TRBJ1-2, with 9 bases matching TRBD1. V shed 4 bases and J 4 bases; nucleotides not matched to a gene: 7. The V gene's germline CDR1 is SNHLY and CDR2 FYNNEI. CDR3 length: 15 residues.

V and J are TRBV5-1 and TRBJ1-1, with D possibly TRBD1 on 6 matching bases. Trimming shortened V by 4 bases and J by 5 bases, and 21 bases separated the two germline ends. This CDR3 region has 16 residues. Germline-derived CDR1 and CDR2 are SGHRS and YFSETQ. DNA of the CDR3: TGCGCCAGCAGCCCCAAGGGGGGAGGGTCTGGTACTGAAGCTTTCTTT. This codes for CASSPKGGGSGTEAFF.

The chain links TRBV7-2 to TRBJ1-6; D is unresolved. CDR1 and CDR2 (germline): SGHTA, FQGNSA. The CDR3 spans 14 residues. V lost 1 base and J lost 9, with 10 bases in between. The CDR3 DNA follows: TGTGCCAGCAGCTTAGGAATCCAGGCTTCACCCCTCCACTTT. Its translation is CASSLGIQASPLHF.